The rows below give T cell receptor beta chains drawn from one sample of a study of T cell repertoires in cytomegalovirus infection. A single record per CDR3 protein comes from TCRdb applying MiXCR to the reads. This table has hundreds of thousands of distinct CDR3 sequences, around 24% appearing once. The sequencing input was CD8+ T cells from PBMCs. The source is a human donor in good health (CMV status not recorded). Some clones in this sample may be carry-over from other donors' samples. CDR3s include the opening cysteine and the closing phenylalanine or tryptophan.

j_call v_call cdr3_aa
TRBJ1-2 TRBV7-9 CASSLAPVSYGYTF
TRBJ2-7 TRBV20-1 CSAKTFDRGTSYEQYF
TRBJ2-1 TRBV27 CASSALAVWSSYNEQFF
TRBJ2-3 TRBV27 CASSIIADTDTQYF
TRBJ2-3 TRBV28 CASSAHQGTDTQYF
TRBJ2-5 TRBV7-8 CASSITQGARETQYF
TRBJ1-3 TRBV6-5 CASSRTGDSGNTIYF
TRBJ2-5 TRBV2 CASSAGLAVGETQYF
TRBJ2-5 TRBV29-1 CSVISGGRETQYF
TRBJ1-1 TRBV27 CASTTAGGNTEAFF
TRBJ2-7 TRBV12-5 CASAGSGYEQYF
TRBJ2-5 TRBV27 CASSFWTTGYQETQYF
TRBJ1-1 TRBV14 CASSMDRGGTEAFF
TRBJ2-4 TRBV14 CASSHTGGLLAKNIQYF
TRBJ1-5 TRBV28 CASSRDRGVGQPQHF
TRBJ1-2 TRBV4-1 CASSQGQDLYGYTF
TRBJ1-5 TRBV7-3 CASSTREGGSNQPQHF
TRBJ1-5 TRBV6-2/TRBV6-3 CASSYGEYNQPQHF
TRBJ1-4 TRBV20-1 CSARDQYTNEKLFF
TRBJ1-1 TRBV7-9 CASSPRQGDPAGEAFF
TRBJ2-7 TRBV12-5 CASGPPGVNEQYF
TRBJ2-7 TRBV12-3/TRBV12-4 CASSLAGFHEQYF
TRBJ1-2 TRBV7-9 CASRLDRNYGYTF
TRBJ2-1 TRBV6-2/TRBV6-3 CASSLGLSYNEQFF
TRBJ2-3 TRBV20-1 CSARDSLAGGLVTDTQYF
TRBJ2-3 TRBV7-9 CAIPDPGTDTQYF
TRBJ2-1 TRBV4-2 CASSQWTSGGAGNEQFF
TRBJ1-5 TRBV7-8 CASSSLAPPGGQPQHF
TRBJ2-5 TRBV12-3/TRBV12-4 CASSLEEGTTSYQETQYF
TRBJ2-1 TRBV7-9 CASSLERLALSDDEQFF
TRBJ2-5 TRBV28 CATTLMTGVGETQYF
TRBJ2-1 TRBV6-2/TRBV6-3 CASSFSGVVLLNEQFF
TRBJ2-2 TRBV7-9 CASSRDGKNTGELFF
TRBJ1-6 TRBV27 CASSVTGNSPLHF
TRBJ2-7 TRBV5-6 CASSWGTAGEQYF